The subject of this entry is one TCR beta chain. These data originate in a study of blood T cell repertoires in COVID-19. Looking at the study overall: The United States, Italy and Spain provided the acute and convalescent COVID-19 samples.

Exposed participants encountered a COVID-19 case during the 2 weeks preceding study entry. Germline CDR1 SEHNR, CDR2 FQNEAQ (reference sequence). With 3 bases removed from V and 0 bases from J, the gap between germline ends came to 12 bases. There are 15 residues in the CDR3. Profiled with immunoSEQ multiplex PCR; TCRdb holds only in-frame clones, not every one. Seen here are some 360,000 clones, around nine tenths observed once, and the top ten hold 0.95% to 1.1%. The sequenced material came from PBMCs or T cells enriched from blood (not recorded which). This receptor was obtained from a woman in her twenties or thirties who had been exposed to COVID-19. This sequence joins TRBV7-9 and TRBJ2-7; no firm D call. This CDR3 reads CASSFIRASSYEQYF. In DNA, the CDR3 is TGTGCCAGCAGCTTTATCCGAGCGAGCTCCTACGAGCAGTACTTC.